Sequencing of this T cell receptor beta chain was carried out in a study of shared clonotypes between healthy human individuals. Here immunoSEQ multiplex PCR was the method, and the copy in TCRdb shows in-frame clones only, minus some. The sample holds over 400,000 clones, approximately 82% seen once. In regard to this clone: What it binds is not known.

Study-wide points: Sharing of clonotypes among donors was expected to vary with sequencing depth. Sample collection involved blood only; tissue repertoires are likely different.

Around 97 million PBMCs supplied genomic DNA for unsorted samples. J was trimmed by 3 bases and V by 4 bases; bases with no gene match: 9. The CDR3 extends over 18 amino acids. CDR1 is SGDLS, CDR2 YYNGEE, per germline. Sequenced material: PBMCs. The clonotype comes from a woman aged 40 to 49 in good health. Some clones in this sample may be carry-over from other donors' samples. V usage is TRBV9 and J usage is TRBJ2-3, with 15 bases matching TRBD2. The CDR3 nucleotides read TGTGCCAGCAGCCCCAGGACTAGCGGGAGGGCCCCGACAGATACGCAGTATTTT. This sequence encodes CASSPRTSGRAPTDTQYF.